The clone carrying this TCR beta chain was seen many times. Its antigen is unidentified. This specimen belongs to a study of CD8+CD57+ T cells in acquired aplastic anemia. Background on the study: Quantities of DNA derived from sorted CD4+ and CD8+ cells averaged roughly 3 ug. General observations from the study: Both patients and controls carried the same twenty-nine CD8+ CDR3 sequences. Between the patient and control groups, CD8+ Simpson's diversity did not differ significantly.

Patients who underwent sequencing had shown CD8+CD57+ cell expansion by flow cytometry. Both TCR beta VDJ combination and CDR3 sequence profiling were carried out. Genomic DNA was the template for this profiling. TCRdb re-analysed the reads in MiXCR, keeping a single row per CDR3 protein. The profile covers approximately 170,000 distinct CDR3 sequences, with around half appearing a single time and 3.2% taken by the ten largest. The CDR3 has 14 residues. Germline CDR1 and CDR2: SGHRS and YFSETQ. The ends were cut back, 5 bases at V and 2 bases at J, with 12 bases in the middle. This rearrangement joins TRBV5-1 to TRBJ2-3; TRBD2 is a possible D gene (6 bases). The sequenced sample was sorted CD4+, CD8+, or CD8+CD57+ T cells (not recorded which) from PBMCs. The receptor was derived from a human donor with aplastic anemia. CDR3 sequence: CASRAGLFTDTQYF. For the CDR3, the DNA is TGCGCCAGCAGGGCGGGACTCTTCACAGATACGCAGTATTTT.